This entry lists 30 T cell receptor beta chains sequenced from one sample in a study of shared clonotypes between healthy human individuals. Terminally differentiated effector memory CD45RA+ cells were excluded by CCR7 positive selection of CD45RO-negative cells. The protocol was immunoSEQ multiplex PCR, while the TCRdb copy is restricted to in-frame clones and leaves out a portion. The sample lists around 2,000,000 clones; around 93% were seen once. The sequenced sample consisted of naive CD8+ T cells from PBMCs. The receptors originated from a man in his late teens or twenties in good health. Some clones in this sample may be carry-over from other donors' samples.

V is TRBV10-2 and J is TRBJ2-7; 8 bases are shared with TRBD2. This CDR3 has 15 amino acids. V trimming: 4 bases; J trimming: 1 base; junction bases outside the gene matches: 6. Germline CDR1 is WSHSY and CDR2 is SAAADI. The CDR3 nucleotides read TGCGCCAGCAGTGGCCCAGAGCGGGGGTCCTACGAGCAGTACTTC. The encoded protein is CASSGPERGSYEQYF.

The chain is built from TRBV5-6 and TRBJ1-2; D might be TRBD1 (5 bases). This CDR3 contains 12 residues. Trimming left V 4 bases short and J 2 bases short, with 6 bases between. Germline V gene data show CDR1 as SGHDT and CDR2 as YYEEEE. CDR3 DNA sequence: TGTGCCAGCAGCCAGGGCAACTATGGCTACACCTTC. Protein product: CASSQGNYGYTF.

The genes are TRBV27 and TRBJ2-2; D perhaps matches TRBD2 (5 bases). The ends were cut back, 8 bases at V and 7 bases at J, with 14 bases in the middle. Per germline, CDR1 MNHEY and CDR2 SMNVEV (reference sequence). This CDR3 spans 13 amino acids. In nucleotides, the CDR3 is TGTGCCAGCGCCCCCACGGCGGGCGGGGAGCTGTTTTTT. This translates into CASAPTAGGELFF.

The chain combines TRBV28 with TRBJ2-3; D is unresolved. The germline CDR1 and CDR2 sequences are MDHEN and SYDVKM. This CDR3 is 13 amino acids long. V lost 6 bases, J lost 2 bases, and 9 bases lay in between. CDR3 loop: CASSRDITDTQYF. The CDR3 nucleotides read TGTGCCAGCAGCCGCGATATCACAGATACGCAGTATTTT.

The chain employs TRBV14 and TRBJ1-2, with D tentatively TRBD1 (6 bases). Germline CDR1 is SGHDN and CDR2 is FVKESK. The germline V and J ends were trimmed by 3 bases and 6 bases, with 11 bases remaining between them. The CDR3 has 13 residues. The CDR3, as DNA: TGTGCCAGCAGCCACCCGGGACATGATGGCTACACCTTC. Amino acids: CASSHPGHDGYTF.

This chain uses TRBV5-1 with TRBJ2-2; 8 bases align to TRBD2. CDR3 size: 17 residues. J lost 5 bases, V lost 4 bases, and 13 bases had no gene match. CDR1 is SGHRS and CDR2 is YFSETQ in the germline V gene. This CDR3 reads CASSHATAPGGTGELFF. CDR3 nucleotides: TGCGCCAGCAGCCATGCGACCGCCCCGGGAGGGACCGGGGAGCTGTTTTTT.

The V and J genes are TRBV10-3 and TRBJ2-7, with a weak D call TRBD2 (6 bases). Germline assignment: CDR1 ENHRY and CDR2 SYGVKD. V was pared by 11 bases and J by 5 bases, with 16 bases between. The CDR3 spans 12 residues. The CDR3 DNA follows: TGTGCCCCACACGGTGGGGGGAACGAGCAGTACTTC. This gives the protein CAPHGGGNEQYF.

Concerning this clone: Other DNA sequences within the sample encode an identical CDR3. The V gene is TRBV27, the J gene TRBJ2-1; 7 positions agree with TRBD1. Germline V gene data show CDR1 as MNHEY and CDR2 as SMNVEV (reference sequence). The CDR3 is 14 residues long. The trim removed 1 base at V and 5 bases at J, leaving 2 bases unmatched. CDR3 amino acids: CASSLFGQDNEQFF. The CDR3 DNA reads TGTGCCAGCAGTTTATTCGGACAGGACAATGAGCAGTTCTTC.

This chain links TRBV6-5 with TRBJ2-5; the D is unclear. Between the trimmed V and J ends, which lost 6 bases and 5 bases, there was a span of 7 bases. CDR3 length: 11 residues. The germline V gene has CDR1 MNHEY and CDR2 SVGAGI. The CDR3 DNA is TGTGCCAGCAGGCGAATTGAGACCCAGTACTTC. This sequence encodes CASRRIETQYF.

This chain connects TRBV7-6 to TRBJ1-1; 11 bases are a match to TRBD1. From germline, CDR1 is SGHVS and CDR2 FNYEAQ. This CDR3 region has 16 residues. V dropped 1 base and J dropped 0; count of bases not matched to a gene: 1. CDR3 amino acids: CASSLGTGGMNTEAFF. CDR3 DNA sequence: TGTGCCAGCAGCTTAGGGACAGGGGGCATGAACACTGAAGCTTTCTTT. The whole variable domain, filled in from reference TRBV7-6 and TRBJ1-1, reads GAGVSQSPRYKVTKRGQDVALRCDPISGHVSLYWYRQALGQGPEFLTYFNYEAQQDKSGLPNDRFSAERPEGSISTLTIQRTEQRDSAMYRCASSLGTGGMNTEAFFGQGTRLTVV.

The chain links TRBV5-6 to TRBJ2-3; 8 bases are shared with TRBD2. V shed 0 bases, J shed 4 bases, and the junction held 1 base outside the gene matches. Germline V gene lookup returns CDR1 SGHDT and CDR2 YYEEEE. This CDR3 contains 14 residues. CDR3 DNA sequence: TGTGCCAGCAGCTTGGGGCGGGAGGCAGATACGCAGTATTTT. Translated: CASSLGREADTQYF. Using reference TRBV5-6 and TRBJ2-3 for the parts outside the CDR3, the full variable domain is DAGVTQSPTHLIKTRGQQVTLRCSPKSGHDTVSWYQQALGQGPQFIFQYYEEEERQRGNFPDRFSGHQFPNYSSELNVNALLLGDSALYLCASSLGREADTQYFGPGTRLTVL.

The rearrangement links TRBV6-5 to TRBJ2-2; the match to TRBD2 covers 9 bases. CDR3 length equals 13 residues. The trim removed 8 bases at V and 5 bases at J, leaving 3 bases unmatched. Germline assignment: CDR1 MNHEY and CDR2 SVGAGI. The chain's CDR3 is CASGLAGTGELFF. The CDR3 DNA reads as TGTGCCAGCGGGCTAGCGGGAACCGGGGAGCTGTTTTTT.

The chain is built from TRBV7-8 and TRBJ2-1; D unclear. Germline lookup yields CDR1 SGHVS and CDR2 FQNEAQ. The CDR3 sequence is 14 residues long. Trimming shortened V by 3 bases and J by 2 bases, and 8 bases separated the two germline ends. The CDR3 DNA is TGTGCCAGCAGCTTGACGGCTGCCTACAATGAGCAGTTCTTC. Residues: CASSLTAAYNEQFF.

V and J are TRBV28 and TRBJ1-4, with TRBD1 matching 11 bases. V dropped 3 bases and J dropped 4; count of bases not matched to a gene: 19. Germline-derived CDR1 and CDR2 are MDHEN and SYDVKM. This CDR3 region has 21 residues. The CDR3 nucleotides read TGTGCCAGCAGTTTCCAACCACAACTTGGACAGGGGGCGCCTGATAATGAAAAACTGTTTTTT. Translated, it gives CASSFQPQLGQGAPDNEKLFF.

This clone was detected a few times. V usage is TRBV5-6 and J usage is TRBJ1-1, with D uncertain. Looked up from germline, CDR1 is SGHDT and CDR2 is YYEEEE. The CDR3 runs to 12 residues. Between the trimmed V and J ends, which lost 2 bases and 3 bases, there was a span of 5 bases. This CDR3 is CASSLMDTEAFF. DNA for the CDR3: TGTGCCAGCAGCTTAATGGACACTGAAGCTTTCTTT. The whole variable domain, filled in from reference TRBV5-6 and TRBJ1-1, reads DAGVTQSPTHLIKTRGQQVTLRCSPKSGHDTVSWYQQALGQGPQFIFQYYEEEERQRGNFPDRFSGHQFPNYSSELNVNALLLGDSALYLCASSLMDTEAFFGQGTRLTVV.

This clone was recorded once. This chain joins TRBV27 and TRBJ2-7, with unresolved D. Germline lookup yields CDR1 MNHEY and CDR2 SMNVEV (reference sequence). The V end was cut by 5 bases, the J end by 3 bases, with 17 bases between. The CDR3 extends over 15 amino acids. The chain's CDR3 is CASSLIGPSGYEQYF. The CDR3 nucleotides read TGTGCCAGCAGTCTCATCGGGCCCTCGGGCTACGAGCAGTACTTC.

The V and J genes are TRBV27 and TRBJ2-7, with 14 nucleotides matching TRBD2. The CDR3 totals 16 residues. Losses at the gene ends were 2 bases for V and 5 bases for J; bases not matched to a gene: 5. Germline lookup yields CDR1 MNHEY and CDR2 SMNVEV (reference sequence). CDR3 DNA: TGTGCCAGCAGTTTAAGGGGACTAGCGGGAGCCAACGAGCAGTACTTC. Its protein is CASSLRGLAGANEQYF.

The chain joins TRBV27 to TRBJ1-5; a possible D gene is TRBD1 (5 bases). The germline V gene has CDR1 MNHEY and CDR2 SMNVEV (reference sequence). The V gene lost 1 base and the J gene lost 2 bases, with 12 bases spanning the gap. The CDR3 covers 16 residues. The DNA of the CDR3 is TGTGCCAGCAGTTTATTTGGCCGACAGCGCAATCAGCCCCAGCATTTT. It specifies CASSLFGRQRNQPQHF.

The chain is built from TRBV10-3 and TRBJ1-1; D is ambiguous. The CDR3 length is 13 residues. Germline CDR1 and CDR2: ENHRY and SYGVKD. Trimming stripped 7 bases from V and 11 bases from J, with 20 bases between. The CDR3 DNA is TGTGCCATCACCTTACCAGGTGGCCTGCGGGCTTTCTTT. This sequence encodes CAITLPGGLRAFF.

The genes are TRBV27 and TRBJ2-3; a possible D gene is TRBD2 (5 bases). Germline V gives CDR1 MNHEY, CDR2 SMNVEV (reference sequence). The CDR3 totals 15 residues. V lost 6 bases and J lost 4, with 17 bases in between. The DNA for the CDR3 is TGTGCCAGCAGCAAAGAATACTCTAGCTCAGATACGCAGTATTTT. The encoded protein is CASSKEYSSSDTQYF.

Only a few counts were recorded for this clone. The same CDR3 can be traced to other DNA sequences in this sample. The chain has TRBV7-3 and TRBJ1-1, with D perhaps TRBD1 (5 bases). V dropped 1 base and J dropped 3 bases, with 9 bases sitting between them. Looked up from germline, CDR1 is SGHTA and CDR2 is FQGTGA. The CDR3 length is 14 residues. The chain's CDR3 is CASSLIGGDTEAFF. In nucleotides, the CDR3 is TGTGCCAGCAGCTTAATTGGGGGGGACACTGAAGCTTTCTTT.

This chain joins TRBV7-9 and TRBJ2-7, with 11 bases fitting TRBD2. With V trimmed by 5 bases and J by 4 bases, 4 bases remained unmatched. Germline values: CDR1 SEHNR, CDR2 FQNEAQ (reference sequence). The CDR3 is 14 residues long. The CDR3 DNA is TGTGCCAGCAGCGGTAGCGGGAGGGTATACGAGCAGTACTTC. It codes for CASSGSGRVYEQYF.

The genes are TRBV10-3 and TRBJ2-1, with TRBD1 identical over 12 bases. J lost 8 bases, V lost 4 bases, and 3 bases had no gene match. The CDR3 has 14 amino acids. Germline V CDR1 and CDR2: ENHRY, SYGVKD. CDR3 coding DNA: TGTGCCATCAGTGTTGGGACAGGGGGCCATGAGCAGTTCTTC. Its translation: CAISVGTGGHEQFF.

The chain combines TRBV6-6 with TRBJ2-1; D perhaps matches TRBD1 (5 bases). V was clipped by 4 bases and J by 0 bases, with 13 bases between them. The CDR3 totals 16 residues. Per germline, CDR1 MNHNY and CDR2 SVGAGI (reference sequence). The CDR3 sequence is CASSSGQQGSYNEQFF. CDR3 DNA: TGTGCCAGCAGTTCGGGCCAGCAGGGCTCCTACAATGAGCAGTTCTTC.

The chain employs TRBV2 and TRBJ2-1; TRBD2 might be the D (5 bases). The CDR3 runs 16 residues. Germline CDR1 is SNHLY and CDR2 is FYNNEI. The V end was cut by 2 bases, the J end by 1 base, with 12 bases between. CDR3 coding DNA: TGTGCCAGCAGTGAAATTGACGGCGGGTCCTACAATGAGCAGTTCTTC. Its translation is CASSEIDGGSYNEQFF.

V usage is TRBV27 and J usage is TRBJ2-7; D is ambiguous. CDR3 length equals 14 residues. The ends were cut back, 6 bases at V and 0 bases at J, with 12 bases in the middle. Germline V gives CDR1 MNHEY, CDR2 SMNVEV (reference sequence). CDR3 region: CASSISVRSYEQYF. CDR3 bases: TGTGCCAGCAGCATTTCCGTCCGCTCCTACGAGCAGTACTTC.

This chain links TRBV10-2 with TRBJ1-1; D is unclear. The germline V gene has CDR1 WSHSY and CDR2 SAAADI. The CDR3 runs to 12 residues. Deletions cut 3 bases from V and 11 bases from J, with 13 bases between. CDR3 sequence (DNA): TGCGCCAGCAGTGAATCCCCCGTCGAGGCTTTCTTT. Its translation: CASSESPVEAFF.

DNA for the CDR3: TGCGCCAGCAGCTTGGTCCTCGGGGATACTGAAGCTTTCTTT. Translated, it gives CASSLVLGDTEAFF. The chain uses TRBV5-1 and TRBJ1-1; D is unresolved. CDR3 size: 14 residues. The ends were cut back, 0 bases at V and 5 bases at J, with 11 bases in the middle. Germline V gene sequence: CDR1 SGHRS, CDR2 YFSETQ.

The CDR3 region has the DNA TGTGCCAGCAGTTTAGGGGCCGCGGACACCGGGGAGCTGTTTTTT. It is translated as CASSLGAADTGELFF. The chain links TRBV28 to TRBJ2-2, with a tentative D call TRBD1 (5 bases). The V end lost 2 bases, the J end lost 3 bases, and 10 bases lay between the germline ends. Germline V gene data show CDR1 as MDHEN and CDR2 as SYDVKM. CDR3 size: 15 residues.

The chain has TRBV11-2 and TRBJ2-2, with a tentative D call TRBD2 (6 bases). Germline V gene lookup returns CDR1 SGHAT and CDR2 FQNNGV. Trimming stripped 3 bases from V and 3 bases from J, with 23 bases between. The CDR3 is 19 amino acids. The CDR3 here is CASSFLSRHHGGDTGELFF. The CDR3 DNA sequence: TGTGCCAGCAGCTTCCTATCCAGACACCATGGAGGGGACACCGGGGAGCTGTTTTTT. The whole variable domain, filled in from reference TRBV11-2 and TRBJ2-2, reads EAGVAQSPRYKIIEKRQSVAFWCNPISGHATLYWYQQILGQGPKLLIQFQNNGVVDDSQLPKDRFSAERLKGVDSTLKIQPAKLEDSAVYLCASSFLSRHHGGDTGELFFGEGSRLTVL.